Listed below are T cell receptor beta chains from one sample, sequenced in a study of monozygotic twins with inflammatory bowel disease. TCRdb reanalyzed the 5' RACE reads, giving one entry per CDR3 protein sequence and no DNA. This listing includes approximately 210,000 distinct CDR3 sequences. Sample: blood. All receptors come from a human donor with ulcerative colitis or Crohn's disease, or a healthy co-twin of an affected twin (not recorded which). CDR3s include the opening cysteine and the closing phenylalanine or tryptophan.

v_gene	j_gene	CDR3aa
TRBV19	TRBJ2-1	CASGDYNEQFF
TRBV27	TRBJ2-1	CASSVAGVMNEQFF
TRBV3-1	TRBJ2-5	CASSQRSNQETQYF
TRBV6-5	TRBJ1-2	CASSYSTDTYNYGYTF
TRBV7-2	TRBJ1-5	CASRGYSNQPQHF
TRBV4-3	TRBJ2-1	CASSQDLRLDIANEQFF
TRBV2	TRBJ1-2	CASSEWPTPNYGYTF
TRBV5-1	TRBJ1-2	CASSLEGENYGYTF
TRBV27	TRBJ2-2	CAVRGGSGGYTGELFF
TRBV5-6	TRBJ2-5	CASSLLWAGERQETQYF
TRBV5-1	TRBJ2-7	CASRASGSTYEQYF
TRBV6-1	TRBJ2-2	CASRPGGTGYNTGELFF
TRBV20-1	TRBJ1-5	CSARDVVDNQPQHF
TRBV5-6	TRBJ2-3	CASSPDATDTQYF
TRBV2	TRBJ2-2	CASSQTGTVTGELFF
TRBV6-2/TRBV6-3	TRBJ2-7	CASSVSSYEQYF
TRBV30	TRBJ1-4	CAWNGQVGEKLFF
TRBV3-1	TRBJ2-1	CASSQEIGTYNEQFF
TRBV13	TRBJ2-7	CASSRRGEWSYEQYF
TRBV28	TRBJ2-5	CASSLVVSLTGGLETQYF
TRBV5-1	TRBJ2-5	CASSLSTSYQETQYF
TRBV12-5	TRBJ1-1	CASGLGPNTEAFF
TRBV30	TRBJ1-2	CAWESETNYGYTF
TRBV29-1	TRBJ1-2	CSVGFPLSAYGYTF
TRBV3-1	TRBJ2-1	CASSDSGTYYNEQFF
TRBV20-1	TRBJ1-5	CSARELGVRAPFGNQPQHF
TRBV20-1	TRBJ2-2	CSARDNPNTGELFF
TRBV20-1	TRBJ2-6	CSAIRGLGANVLTF
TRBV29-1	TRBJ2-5	CSAMGQHQETQYF
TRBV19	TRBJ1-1	CVSSIRQNTEAFF
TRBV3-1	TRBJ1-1	CASSQAGGGTEAFF
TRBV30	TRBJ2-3	CAWRAGQGGTDTQYF
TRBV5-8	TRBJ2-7	CASSLVEGSSYEQYF
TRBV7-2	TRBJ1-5	CASSLFQGRGQPQHF
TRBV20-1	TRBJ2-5	CTLLATGLQETQYF
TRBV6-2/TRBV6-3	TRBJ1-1	CASSYGGIAASSEGLNTEAFF
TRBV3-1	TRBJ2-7	CASSQGLVSYEQYF
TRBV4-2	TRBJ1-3	CASSQDWDSGGRNTIYF
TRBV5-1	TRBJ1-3	CASSSGHPGDTIYF
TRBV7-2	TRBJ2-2	CASSLAIFNTGELFF
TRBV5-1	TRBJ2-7	CASSLTPTGVMDEQYF
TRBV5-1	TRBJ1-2	CASTSTAGAYGYTF
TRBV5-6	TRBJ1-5	CASSVGQGVGSNQPQHF
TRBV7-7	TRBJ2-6	CASSSTGANVLTF
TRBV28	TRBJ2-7	CASSFIGEQYF
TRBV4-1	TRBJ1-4	CASSQPDREGEKLFF
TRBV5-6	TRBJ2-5	CASRGGGAPEYQETQYF
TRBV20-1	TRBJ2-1	CSARDLSSGYNEQFF
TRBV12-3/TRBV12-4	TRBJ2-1	CASGRGGGGDNEQFF
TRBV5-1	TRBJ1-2	CASSLGPLLPQSPYGCTF